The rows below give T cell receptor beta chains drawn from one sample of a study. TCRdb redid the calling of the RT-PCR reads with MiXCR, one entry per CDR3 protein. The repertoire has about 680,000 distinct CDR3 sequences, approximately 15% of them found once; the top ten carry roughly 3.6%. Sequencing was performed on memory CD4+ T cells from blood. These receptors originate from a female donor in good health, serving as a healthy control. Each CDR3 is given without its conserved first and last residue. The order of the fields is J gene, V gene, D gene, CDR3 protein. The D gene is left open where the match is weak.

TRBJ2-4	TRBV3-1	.	ASSQAVWSGQNIQY
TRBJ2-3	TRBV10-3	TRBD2	AISDSGTSGRASDTQY
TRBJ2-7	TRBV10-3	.	AISSGRTGEQY
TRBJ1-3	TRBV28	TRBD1	ASSSTGGSGNTIY
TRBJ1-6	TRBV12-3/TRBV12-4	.	ASSFGSPLH
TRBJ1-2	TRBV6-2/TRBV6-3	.	ASSSRDGYT
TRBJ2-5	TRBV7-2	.	ASSIRQVLQETQY
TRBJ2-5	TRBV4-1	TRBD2	ASSPGVTGGPLETQY
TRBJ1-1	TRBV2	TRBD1	ASRDRGVKTEAF
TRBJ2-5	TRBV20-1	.	SARDAGESQETQY
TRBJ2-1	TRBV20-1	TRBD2	SARDRVAGGNNEQF
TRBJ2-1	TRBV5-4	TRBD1	ASSSQGQVYNEQF
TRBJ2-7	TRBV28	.	ASSLYRTSSNYEQY
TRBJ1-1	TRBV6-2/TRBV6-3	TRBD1	ASSRRQGASWTEAF
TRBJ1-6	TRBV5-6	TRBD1	ASSSQGQGNSPLH
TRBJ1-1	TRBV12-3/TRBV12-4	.	ASSLRGRGGEAF
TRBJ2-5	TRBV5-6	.	ASSLQGRRETQY
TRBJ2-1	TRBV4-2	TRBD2	ASSQDQSGNYNEQF
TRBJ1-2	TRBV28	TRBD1	ASGTEYGYGYT
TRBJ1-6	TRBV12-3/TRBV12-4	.	ASTAWGGNNSPLH
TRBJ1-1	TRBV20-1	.	SVRGGDTEAF
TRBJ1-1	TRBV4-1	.	ASIRAPGYTEAF
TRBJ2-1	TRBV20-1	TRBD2	SARGAGGTEHF
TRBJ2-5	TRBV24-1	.	ATSGGELAAGETQY
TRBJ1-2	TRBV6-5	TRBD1	ASRPGQGAYGYT
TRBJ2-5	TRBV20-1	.	SASTPATETQY
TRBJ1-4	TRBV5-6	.	ASSSTGLNEKLF
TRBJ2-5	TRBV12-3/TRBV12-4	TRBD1	ASSWTGGETQY
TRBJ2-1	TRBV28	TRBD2	ASEVAGASNEQF
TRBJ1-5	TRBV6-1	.	ASSEALLVQPQH
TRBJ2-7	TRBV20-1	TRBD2	SAQPGGFSEQY
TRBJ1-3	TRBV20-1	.	SARDPVRGSGNTIY
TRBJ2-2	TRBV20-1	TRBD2	SARSRTSGRGANSGELF
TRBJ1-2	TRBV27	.	ASSLRDNYGYT
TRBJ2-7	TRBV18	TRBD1	ASSPPGQAIYEQY
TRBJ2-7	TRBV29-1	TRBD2	SVALGTSGSYEQY
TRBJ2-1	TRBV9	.	ASSVAGDGYNEQF
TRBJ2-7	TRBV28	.	ASSAMGDEQY
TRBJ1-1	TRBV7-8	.	ASSLLTSGGTEAF